A selection of T cell receptor beta chains follows, all from one sample in a study of cytomegalovirus exposure and HLA in healthy donors. Profiled with immunoSEQ multiplex PCR; TCRdb holds only in-frame clones, not every one. This sample has more than 55,000 clones; more than 80% occur once, and the top ten carry 0.95% to 1.5%. Sequencing was done on a sample of PBMCs. These receptor sequences come from a woman aged 18-29 years in good health and CMV-seronegative. Both conserved end residues are part of each CDR3. A D gene is named only where the DNA matches it firmly. Size is omitted from some rows. Given values are once, few, many or a class for expanded clones.

13 TRBJ1-4 . TRBV10-3 . TGTGCCACACAGGGCCCCGAAGCTGAAAAACTGTTTTTT CATQGPEAEKLFF
13 TRBJ2-7 . TRBV6-1 . TGTGCCAGCACCAGACTACAGGGCCACGAGCAGTACTTC CASTRLQGHEQYF
15 TRBJ2-5 TRBD1 TRBV28 . TGTGCCAGCAGAGGGAGACAGGGGGCTTGGGAGACCCAGTACTTC CASRGRQGAWETQYF
17 TRBJ1-3 TRBD1 TRBV4-1 . TGCGCCAGCAGCCAAGACCGTTCGGACAGGGGACGGTACACCATATATTTT CASSQDRSDRGRYTIYF
16 TRBJ2-3 . TRBV7-9 . TGTGCCAGCAGCTTAGCAGGGGGACCTTTTGTGGATACGCAGTATTTT CASSLAGGPFVDTQYF
13 TRBJ1-2 TRBD1 TRBV18 . TGTGCCAGCTCAGGGGGACAGATCTATGGCTACACCTTC CASSGGQIYGYTF
11 TRBJ2-1 . TRBV27 . TGTGCCAGCAGTTCGACCGGGGAGCAGTTCTTC CASSSTGEQFF
11 TRBJ2-7 . TRBV11-2 . TGTGCCAGCAGCCTTACCTACGAGCAGTACTTC CASSLTYEQYF
16 TRBJ1-3 TRBD1 TRBV28 . TGTGCCAGCAGTGTCCGGGACAGATACTCTGGAAACACCATATATTTT CASSVRDRYSGNTIYF
17 TRBJ2-2 TRBD2 TRBV5-1 once TGCGCCAGCAGCTTGGGGCGTATAGCGGGGAACACCGGGGAGCTGTTTTTT CASSLGRIAGNTGELFF
15 TRBJ1-6 TRBD1 TRBV6-5 once TGTGCCAGCACCAACACCGGACAGGGGAATTCACCCCTCCACTTT CASTNTGQGNSPLHF
16 TRBJ2-2 TRBD2 TRBV4-2 . TGTGCCAGCAGCCAAGACCTAGCGGGGGGCACCGGGGAGCTGTTTTTT CASSQDLAGGTGELFF
17 TRBJ2-3 . TRBV2 . TGTGCCAGCAGTCGCCCTGAGCAGGGAAGGAGCACAGATACGCAGTATTTT CASSRPEQGRSTDTQYF
16 TRBJ1-2 TRBD1 TRBV30 . TGTGCCTGGAGTGTAACGGGGACAGGGATCGGTTATGGCTACACCTTC CAWSVTGTGIGYGYTF
14 TRBJ2-1 TRBD2 TRBV7-2 . TGTGCCAGCAGAATCGCGGGAGTGGGAAATGAGCAGTTCTTC CASRIAGVGNEQFF
15 TRBJ1-5 . TRBV19 . TGTGCCAGTAGTATAGTCTGGGCCTTCAATCAGCCCCAGCATTTT CASSIVWAFNQPQHF
15 TRBJ2-3 . TRBV6-4 . TGTGCCAGCAGTGACGTCGCGGATAGCACAGATACGCAGTATTTT CASSDVADSTDTQYF
14 TRBJ2-5 . TRBV15 . TGTGCCACCAGCAGAGATCGGGTGGCGGAGACCCAGTACTTC CATSRDRVAETQYF
17 TRBJ2-1 TRBD2 TRBV5-6 . TGTGCCAGCAGCTCGACTAGCGGGCGGAGCTCCTACAATGAGCAGTTCTTC CASSSTSGRSSYNEQFF
12 TRBJ1-2 . TRBV29-1 . TGCAGCGTTGAATCAGGGGTCTATGGCTACACCTTC CSVESGVYGYTF
16 TRBJ1-3 TRBD1 TRBV5-4 . TGTGCCAGCAGCTCAACCGGGACAGAGACTGGAAACACCATATATTTT CASSSTGTETGNTIYF
12 TRBJ2-5 TRBD1 TRBV30 . TGTGCCTGGAGTAGGGGGCCTGAACCCCAGTACTTC CAWSRGPEPQYF
15 TRBJ1-3 . TRBV6-1 . TGTGCCAGCAGCAGACAGATGATCTCTGGAAACACCATATATTTT CASSRQMISGNTIYF
14 TRBJ2-3 . TRBV5-4 . TGTGCCAGCAGAAATCTTGGCAGCACAGATACGCAGTATTTT CASRNLGSTDTQYF
14 TRBJ2-1 . TRBV6-5 . TGTGCCTCAAAGGGGTCTATCTCCTACAATGAGCAGTTCTTC CASKGSISYNEQFF
15 TRBJ2-7 TRBD1 TRBV7-2 . TGTGCCAGCAGCTTAGTGGGCCAGGGGGACTACGAGCAGTACTTC CASSLVGQGDYEQYF
12 TRBJ1-5 . TRBV7-9 . TGTGCCAGCAGCATACCCTTCGGGCCCCAGCATTTT CASSIPFGPQHF